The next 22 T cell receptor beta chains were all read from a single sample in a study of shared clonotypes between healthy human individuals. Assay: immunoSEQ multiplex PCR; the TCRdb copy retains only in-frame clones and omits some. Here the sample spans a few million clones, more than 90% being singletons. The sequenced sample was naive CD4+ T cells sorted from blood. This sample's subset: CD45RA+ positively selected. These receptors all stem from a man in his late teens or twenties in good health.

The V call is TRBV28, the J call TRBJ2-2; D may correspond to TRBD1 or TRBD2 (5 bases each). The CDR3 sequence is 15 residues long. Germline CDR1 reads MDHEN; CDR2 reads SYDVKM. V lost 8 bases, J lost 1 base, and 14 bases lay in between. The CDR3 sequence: CASSFGGMNTGELFF. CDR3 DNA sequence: TGTGCCAGCTCCTTTGGGGGAATGAACACCGGGGAGCTGTTTTTT.

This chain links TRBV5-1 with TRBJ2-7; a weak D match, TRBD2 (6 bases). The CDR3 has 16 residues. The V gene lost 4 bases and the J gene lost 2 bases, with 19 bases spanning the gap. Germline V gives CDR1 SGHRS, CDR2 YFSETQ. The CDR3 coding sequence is TGCGCCAGCAGCCTGGCGGTTTTGGGAGGCGCCTACGAGCAGTACTTC. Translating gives CASSLAVLGGAYEQYF. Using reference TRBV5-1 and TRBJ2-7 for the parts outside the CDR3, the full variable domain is KAGVTQTPRYLIKTRGQQVTLSCSPISGHRSVSWYQQTPGQGLQFLFEYFSETQRNKGNFPGRFSGRQFSNSRSEMNVSTLELGDSALYLCASSLAVLGGAYEQYFGPGTRLTVT.

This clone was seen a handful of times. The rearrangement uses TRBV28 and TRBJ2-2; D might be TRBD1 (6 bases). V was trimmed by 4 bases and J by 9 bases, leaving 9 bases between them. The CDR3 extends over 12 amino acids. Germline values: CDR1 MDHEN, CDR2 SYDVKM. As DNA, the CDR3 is TGTGCCAGCAGTTATGGACAGAGGGAGCTGTTTTTT. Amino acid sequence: CASSYGQRELFF.

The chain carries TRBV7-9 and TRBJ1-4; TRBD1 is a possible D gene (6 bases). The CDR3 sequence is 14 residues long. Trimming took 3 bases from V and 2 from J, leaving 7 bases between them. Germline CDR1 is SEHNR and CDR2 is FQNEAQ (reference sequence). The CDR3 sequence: CASSFGQTNEKLFF. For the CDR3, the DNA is TGTGCCAGCAGCTTTGGACAGACTAATGAAAAACTGTTTTTT.

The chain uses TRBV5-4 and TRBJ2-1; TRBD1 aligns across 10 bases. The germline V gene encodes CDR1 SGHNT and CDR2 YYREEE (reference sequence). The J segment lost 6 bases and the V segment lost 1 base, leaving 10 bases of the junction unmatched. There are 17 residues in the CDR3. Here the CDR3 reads CASSLSTGTGVSNEQFF. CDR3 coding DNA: TGTGCCAGCAGCTTGTCAACCGGGACAGGGGTTAGCAATGAGCAGTTCTTC.

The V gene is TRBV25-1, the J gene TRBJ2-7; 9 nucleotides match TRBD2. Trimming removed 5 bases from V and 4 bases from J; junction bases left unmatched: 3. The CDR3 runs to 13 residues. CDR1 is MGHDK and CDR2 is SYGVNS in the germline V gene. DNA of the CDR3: TGTGCCAGCAGTCTAGCGGGACCTTACGAGCAGTACTTC. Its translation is CASSLAGPYEQYF.

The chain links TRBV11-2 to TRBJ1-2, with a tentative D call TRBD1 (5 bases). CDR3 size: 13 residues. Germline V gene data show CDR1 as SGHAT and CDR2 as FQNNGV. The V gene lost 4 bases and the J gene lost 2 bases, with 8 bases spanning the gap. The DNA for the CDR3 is TGTGCCAGCAGCTCTGACAGAAACTATGGCTACACCTTC. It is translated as CASSSDRNYGYTF.

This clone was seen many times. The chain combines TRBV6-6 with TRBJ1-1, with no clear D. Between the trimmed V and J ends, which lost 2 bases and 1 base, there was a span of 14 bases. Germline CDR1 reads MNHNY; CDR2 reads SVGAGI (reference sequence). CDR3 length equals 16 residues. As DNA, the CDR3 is TGTGCCAGCAGTTACAAAGGGAGGATTAGGAACACTGAAGCTTTCTTT. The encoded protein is CASSYKGRIRNTEAFF.

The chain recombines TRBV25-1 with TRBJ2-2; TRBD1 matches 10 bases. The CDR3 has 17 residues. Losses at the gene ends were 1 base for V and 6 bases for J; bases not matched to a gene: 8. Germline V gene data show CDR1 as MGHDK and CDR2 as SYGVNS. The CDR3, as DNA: TGTGCCAGCAGTGAATCGAAGAGACAGGGGGCTTCCGGGGAGCTGTTTTTT. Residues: CASSESKRQGASGELFF.

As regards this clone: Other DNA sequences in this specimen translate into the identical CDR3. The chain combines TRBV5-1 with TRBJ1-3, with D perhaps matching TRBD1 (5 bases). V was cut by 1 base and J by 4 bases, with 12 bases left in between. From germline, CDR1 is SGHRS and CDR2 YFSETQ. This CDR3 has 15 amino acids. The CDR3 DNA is TGCGCCAGCAGCTTGACGGGGGAAACCGGAAACACCATATATTTT. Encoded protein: CASSLTGETGNTIYF.

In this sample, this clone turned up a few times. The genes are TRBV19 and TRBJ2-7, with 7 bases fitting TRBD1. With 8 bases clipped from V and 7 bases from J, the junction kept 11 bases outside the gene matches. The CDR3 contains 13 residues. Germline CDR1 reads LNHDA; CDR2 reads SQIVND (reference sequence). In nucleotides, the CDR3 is TGTGCCAGTCTGGGCAGGGGGTCCAAGGAGCAGTACTTC. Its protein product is CASLGRGSKEQYF.

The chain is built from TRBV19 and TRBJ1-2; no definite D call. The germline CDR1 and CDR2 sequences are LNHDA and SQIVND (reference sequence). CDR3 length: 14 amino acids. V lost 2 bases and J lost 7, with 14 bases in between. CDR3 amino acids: CASSISSLFSGYTF. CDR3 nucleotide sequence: TGTGCCAGTAGTATATCGAGTCTCTTCTCTGGCTACACCTTC.

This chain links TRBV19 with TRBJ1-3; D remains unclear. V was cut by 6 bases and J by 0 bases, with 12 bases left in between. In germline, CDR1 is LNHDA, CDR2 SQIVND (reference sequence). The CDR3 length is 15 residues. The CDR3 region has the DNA TGTGCCAGTAGAGATGGAGCTATCTCTGGAAACACCATATATTTT. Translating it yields CASRDGAISGNTIYF.

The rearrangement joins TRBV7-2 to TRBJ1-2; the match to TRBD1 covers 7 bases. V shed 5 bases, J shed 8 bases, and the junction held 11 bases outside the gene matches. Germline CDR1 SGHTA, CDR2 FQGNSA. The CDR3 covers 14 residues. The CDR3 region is CASSHVRTGEGYTF. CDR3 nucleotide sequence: TGTGCCAGCAGCCACGTCCGAACAGGGGAGGGCTACACCTTC.

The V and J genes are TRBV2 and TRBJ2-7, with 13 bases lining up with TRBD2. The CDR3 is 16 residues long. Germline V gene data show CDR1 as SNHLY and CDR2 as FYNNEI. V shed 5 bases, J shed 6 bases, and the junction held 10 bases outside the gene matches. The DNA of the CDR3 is TGTGCCAGCAGTATGACTAGCGGGAGGAACTTGGGCGAGCAGTACTTC. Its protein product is CASSMTSGRNLGEQYF.

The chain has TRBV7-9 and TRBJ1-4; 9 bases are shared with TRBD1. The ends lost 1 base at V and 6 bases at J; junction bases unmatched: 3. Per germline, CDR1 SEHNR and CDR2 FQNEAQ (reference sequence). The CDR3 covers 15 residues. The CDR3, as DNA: TGTGCCAGCAGCTTAGGGGACAGGGCATATGAAAAACTGTTTTTT. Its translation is CASSLGDRAYEKLFF.

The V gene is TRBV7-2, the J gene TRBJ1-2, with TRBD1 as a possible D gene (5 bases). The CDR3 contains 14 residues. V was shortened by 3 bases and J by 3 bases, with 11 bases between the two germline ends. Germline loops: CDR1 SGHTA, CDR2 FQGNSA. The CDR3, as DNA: TGTGCCAGCAGCTTCCAGGGATGGGACTATGGCTACACCTTC. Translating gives CASSFQGWDYGYTF.

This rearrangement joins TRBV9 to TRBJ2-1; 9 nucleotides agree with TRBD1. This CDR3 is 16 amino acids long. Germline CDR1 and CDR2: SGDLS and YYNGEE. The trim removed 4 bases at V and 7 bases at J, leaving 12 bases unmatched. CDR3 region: CASSTRTGAIGNEQFF. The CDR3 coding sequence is TGTGCCAGCAGCACCCGGACAGGGGCTATAGGGAATGAGCAGTTCTTC.

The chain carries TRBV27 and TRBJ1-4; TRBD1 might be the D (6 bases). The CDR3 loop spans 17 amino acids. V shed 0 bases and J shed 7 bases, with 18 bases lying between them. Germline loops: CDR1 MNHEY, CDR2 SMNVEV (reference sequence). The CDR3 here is CASSLSTSDRTSEKLFF. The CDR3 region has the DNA TGTGCCAGCAGTTTATCGACGTCAGACAGGACGAGTGAAAAACTGTTTTTT.

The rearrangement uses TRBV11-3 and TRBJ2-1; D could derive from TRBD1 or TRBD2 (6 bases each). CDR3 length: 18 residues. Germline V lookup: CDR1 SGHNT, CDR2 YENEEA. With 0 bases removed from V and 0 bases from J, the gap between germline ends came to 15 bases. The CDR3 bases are TGTGCCAGCAGCTTAGATTTAGGGGGGCCCGCCTCCTACAATGAGCAGTTCTTC. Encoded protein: CASSLDLGGPASYNEQFF.

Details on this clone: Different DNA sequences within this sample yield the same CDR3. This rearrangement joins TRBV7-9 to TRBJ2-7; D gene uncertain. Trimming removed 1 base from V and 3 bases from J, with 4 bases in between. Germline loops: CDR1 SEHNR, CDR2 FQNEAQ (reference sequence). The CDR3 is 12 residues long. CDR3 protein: CASSLGFYEQYF. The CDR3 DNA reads TGTGCCAGCAGCTTAGGATTCTACGAGCAGTACTTC.

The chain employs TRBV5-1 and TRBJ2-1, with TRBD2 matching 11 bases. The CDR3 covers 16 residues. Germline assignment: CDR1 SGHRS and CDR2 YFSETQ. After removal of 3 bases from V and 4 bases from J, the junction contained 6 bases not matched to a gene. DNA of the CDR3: TGCGCCAGCAGCTCCTCCCTAGCGGGGGGATACAATGAGCAGTTCTTC. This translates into CASSSSLAGGYNEQFF.